One sample yielded the 25 T cell receptor beta chains listed below, sequenced in a study of T and B cells in COVID-19 patients. TRB was amplified from around 250-500 ng of blood genomic DNA. BIOMED2 TRB-A/B primer pools were used in multiplex TRB PCR. MiXCR was run by TCRdb on the multiplex PCR reads, yielding one entry per CDR3 protein. This table has some 14,000 distinct CDR3 sequences, more than 25% appearing once. The sequenced material came from blood. Source of these receptors: a human donor who had recovered from COVID-19.

There are a few counts of this clonotype. V and J are TRBV5-4 and TRBJ2-7; D possibly uses TRBD1 or TRBD2 (7 bases each). In germline, CDR1 is SGHNT, CDR2 YYREEE (reference sequence). The CDR3 contains 15 residues. V was trimmed by 3 bases and J by 5 bases, leaving 18 bases between them. The CDR3 loop is CASSWDGEGAHEQYF. The CDR3 region has the DNA TGTGCCAGCAGCTGGGACGGGGAGGGGGCCCACGAGCAGTACTTC.

The V and J genes are TRBV18 and TRBJ1-2; D may be TRBD1 (6 bases). V was pared by 3 bases and J by 6 bases, with 14 bases between. The CDR3 length is 14 residues. Germline lookup yields CDR1 KGHSH and CDR2 LQKENI. This chain's CDR3 is CASSPSGAGDGYTF. CDR3 DNA sequence: TGTGCCAGCTCACCGTCGGGAGCAGGGGATGGCTACACCTTC.

In this sample, this clonotype turned up once. The genes are TRBV14 and TRBJ2-7, with no clear D. V was trimmed by 9 bases and J by 5 bases, leaving 26 bases between them. CDR1 SGHDN and CDR2 FVKESK come from the germline V gene. The CDR3 is 16 amino acids. The CDR3 sequence is CASGQGTLGIRNEQYF. In DNA form, the CDR3 reads TGTGCCAGTGGCCAAGGAACTTTGGGGATAAGGAACGAGCAGTACTTC.

The chain recombines TRBV5-6 with TRBJ1-1; D not certain. V was pared by 10 bases and J by 7 bases, with 14 bases between. CDR1 is SGHDT and CDR2 is YYEEEE in the germline V gene. This CDR3 has 11 residues. The CDR3 reads CAVLDENEAFF. The CDR3, as DNA: TGTGCCGTCCTTGACGAAAATGAAGCTTTCTTT.

This clonotype has just one count. The chain couples TRBV6-5 to TRBJ2-7, with a possible D match to TRBD1 (5 bases). The CDR3 has 15 amino acids. Between the trimmed V and J ends, which lost 2 bases and 7 bases, there was a span of 18 bases. The germline V gene has CDR1 MNHEY and CDR2 SVGAGI. The CDR3 loop reads CASSYSPQGSSEQYF. CDR3 DNA sequence: TGTGCCAGCAGTTACAGTCCGCAGGGCTCGAGTGAGCAGTACTTC.

This clonotype was observed a few times. This rearrangement joins TRBV12-3 or TRBV12-4 to TRBJ1-3; 8 nucleotides match TRBD1. CDR3 length: 14 amino acids. V was pared by 6 bases and J by 2 bases, with 3 bases of the junction left unmatched. The CDR3 nucleotides are TGTGCCAGCAGGCTGACAGGGGCTGGAAACACCATATATTTT. Protein product: CASRLTGAGNTIYF.

The chain has TRBV6-2 or TRBV6-3 and TRBJ2-1; D is unclear. Germline V gene lookup returns CDR1 MNHEY and CDR2 SVGEGT. With 2 bases removed from V and 11 bases from J, the gap between germline ends came to 10 bases. This CDR3 has 12 residues. The CDR3 DNA follows: TGTGCCAGCAGTTACCGGGCTAGTAAGCAGTTCTTC. It translates to CASSYRASKQFF.

This clonotype is categorized as medium-sized. The chain recombines TRBV12-3 or TRBV12-4 with TRBJ2-1; perhaps TRBD1 as D (6 bases). Trimming took 5 bases from V and 0 from J, leaving 14 bases between them. This CDR3 has 16 amino acids. The CDR3 spells CASSRGGLSSYNEQFF. DNA of the CDR3: TGTGCCAGCAGTCGTGGGGGCTTGAGCTCCTACAATGAGCAGTTCTTC.

This clonotype was observed at least ten times. V usage is TRBV19 and J usage is TRBJ1-1, with 7 bases lining up with TRBD1. Trimming removed 0 bases from V and 6 bases from J; junction bases left unmatched: 4. The CDR3 covers 14 residues. CDR1 is LNHDA, CDR2 SQIVND, per germline (reference sequence). The CDR3 DNA reads TGTGCCAGTAGTATAGATCCCACAGGGGCTGAAGCTTTCTTT. Protein sequence: CASSIDPTGAEAFF.

The V gene is TRBV18, the J gene TRBJ2-3; 8 nucleotides agree with TRBD1. CDR3 length: 16 amino acids. The V segment lost 1 base and the J segment 0 bases; nucleotides outside the gene matches: 3. CDR1 and CDR2 from the germline V gene are KGHSH and LQKENI. CDR3 coding DNA: TGTGCCAGCTCACCACTGACAGGGGCTAGCACAGATACGCAGTATTTT. Translated, it gives CASSPLTGASTDTQYF. Using reference TRBV18 and TRBJ2-3 for the parts outside the CDR3, the full variable domain is NAGVMQNPRHLVRRRGQEARLRCSPMKGHSHVYWYRQLPEEGLKFMVYLQKENIIDESGMPKERFSAEFPKEGPSILRIQQVVRGDSAAYFCASSPLTGASTDTQYFGPGTRLTVL.

The chain carries TRBV5-6 and TRBJ2-2; 8 bases agree with TRBD1. With V trimmed by 3 bases and J by 1 base, 5 bases remained unmatched. The CDR3 totals 16 residues. Germline CDR1 reads SGHDT; CDR2 reads YYEEEE. The CDR3 protein is CASSYTGTGNTGELFF. In nucleotides, the CDR3 is TGTGCCAGCAGCTACACCGGGACAGGGAACACCGGGGAGCTGTTTTTT.

The chain employs TRBV5-4 and TRBJ2-3; 10 nucleotides match TRBD2. There are 15 residues in the CDR3. V was clipped by 4 bases and J by 1 base; unmatched bases: 3. CDR1 and CDR2 (germline): SGHNT, YYREEE (reference sequence). This CDR3 reads CASSMLAGGTDTQYF. The CDR3 region has the DNA TGTGCCAGCAGCATGCTAGCGGGGGGCACAGATACGCAGTATTTT.

The V call is TRBV6-4, the J call TRBJ2-2; maybe TRBD1 (8 bases). Germline V gene sequence: CDR1 MRHNA, CDR2 SNTAGT. V was trimmed by 5 bases and J by 4 bases, leaving 14 bases between them. The CDR3 covers 15 residues. CDR3 coding DNA: TGTGCCAGCAGTACCAACAGGGGGGGCACCGGGGAGCTGTTTTTT. Translation gives CASSTNRGGTGELFF.

The sample holds many counts of this clonotype. This rearrangement joins TRBV5-6 to TRBJ2-3; D is undetermined. V was trimmed by 4 bases and J by 1 base, leaving 7 bases between them. Germline V gives CDR1 SGHDT, CDR2 YYEEEE. This CDR3 has 13 residues. CDR3 in amino acids: CASSLLGTDTQYF. In DNA form, the CDR3 reads TGTGCCAGCAGCCTCCTGGGCACAGATACGCAGTATTTT.

Notes on this clonotype: A much larger clone lies a single base off, so this may be a read error. The chain recombines TRBV15 with TRBJ2-7; 11 nucleotides match TRBD1. The CDR3 extends over 15 amino acids. Looked up from germline, CDR1 is LNHNV and CDR2 is YYDKDF (reference sequence). The CDR3, as DNA: TGTGTCACCAGCAGAGGGACAGGGGGCTCCTACGAGCAGTACTTC. This codes for CVTSRGTGGSYEQYF.

This clonotype was observed many times. The chain couples TRBV6-5 to TRBJ1-1; D perhaps matches TRBD1 (6 bases). Trimming removed 0 bases from V and 4 bases from J, with 9 bases in between. Per the germline V gene, CDR1 is MNHEY and CDR2 is SVGAGI. The CDR3 loop spans 14 amino acids. CDR3 protein: CASSYSGGSTEAFF. In nucleotides, the CDR3 is TGTGCCAGCAGTTACTCAGGGGGGAGCACTGAAGCTTTCTTT.

The chain is built from TRBV27 and TRBJ1-2; the D gene is possibly TRBD1 (5 bases). The length of the CDR3 is 14 residues. Per the germline V gene, CDR1 is MNHEY and CDR2 is SMNVEV (reference sequence). Trimming left V 3 bases short and J 5 bases short, with 13 bases between. CDR3 bases: TGTGCCAGCAGTTTTGAGCGGGGGAGGTATGGCTACACCTTC. It yields the protein CASSFERGRYGYTF.

The chain joins TRBV6-5 to TRBJ1-1; D gene ambiguous. CDR1 MNHEY and CDR2 SVGAGI come from the germline V gene. Trimming stripped 8 bases from V and 3 bases from J, with 13 bases between. CDR3 length: 13 amino acids. In DNA form, the CDR3 reads TGTGCCAGCCGTAGAATTCAAGACACTGAAGCTTTCTTT. This encodes CASRRIQDTEAFF.

This chain links TRBV5-4 with TRBJ2-5; D not resolved. Germline lookup yields CDR1 SGHNT and CDR2 YYREEE (reference sequence). V was pared by 6 bases and J by 0 bases, with 9 bases between. The CDR3 sequence is 13 residues long. For the CDR3, the DNA is TGTGCCAGCAACAACCGGGACCAAGAGACCCAGTACTTC. Its translation: CASNNRDQETQYF.

This clonotype was seen only a few times. V and J are TRBV7-2 and TRBJ2-5; D is ambiguous. Germline V gives CDR1 SGHTA, CDR2 FQGNSA. The CDR3 totals 11 residues. The ends were cut back, 4 bases at V and 7 bases at J, with 7 bases in the middle. The CDR3 here is CASSSKLTQYF. Written as DNA, the CDR3 is TGTGCCAGCAGCTCCAAACTGACCCAGTACTTC.

This clonotype was recorded a few times. The chain recombines TRBV6-1 with TRBJ2-2; D is undetermined. Germline values: CDR1 MNHNS, CDR2 SASEGT. The CDR3 runs 15 residues. The germline V and J ends were trimmed by 8 bases and 4 bases, with 17 bases remaining between them. The CDR3 coding sequence is TGTGCCAGCTCCCAGGCGAGGACCGGCACCGGGGAGCTGTTTTTT. Protein sequence: CASSQARTGTGELFF.

J is TRBJ2-7 and V is TRBV14, with TRBD1 as a possible D gene (6 bases). Between the trimmed V and J ends, which lost 3 bases and 1 base, there was a span of 13 bases. Germline loops: CDR1 SGHDN, CDR2 FVKESK. The CDR3 is 15 residues long. As DNA, the CDR3 is TGTGCCAGCAGCCACGGGGCAGGGGTATCCTACGAGCAGTACTTC. Amino acid sequence: CASSHGAGVSYEQYF.

CDR3 nucleotides: TGTGCCAGCAGCTACAGCGCAAGCACAGATACGCAGTATTTT. Protein: CASSYSASTDTQYF. The gene calls are TRBV14 and TRBJ2-3; no reliable D call. The V and J ends lost 5 bases and 0 bases respectively, with 9 bases between them. There are 14 residues in the CDR3. Germline CDR1 is SGHDN and CDR2 is FVKESK.

This clonotype has more than one count but fewer than ten. The chain is built from TRBV11-2 and TRBJ2-1; D may match TRBD1 or TRBD2 (5 bases each). Germline loops: CDR1 SGHAT, CDR2 FQNNGV. The length of the CDR3 is 16 residues. Trimming pared 1 base from V and 2 bases from J, leaving 12 bases between. The CDR3 protein is CASSLVPGLTYNEQFF. CDR3 sequence (DNA): TGTGCCAGCAGCTTAGTTCCGGGGCTGACCTACAATGAGCAGTTCTTC.

This clonotype was observed many times. At one of its ends the junction is not consistent with the germline gene, which may arise from a read error. The chain employs TRBV27 and TRBJ2-2, with 7 bases that match TRBD2. Germline CDR1 MNHEY, CDR2 SMNVEV (reference sequence). The CDR3 covers 14 residues. CDR3 residues: CASTLSAGTGELFF. The CDR3 nucleotides are TGTGCCAGCACTTTATCAGCGGGAACCGGGGAGCTGTTTTTT.